The T cell receptor (beta chain) described here comes from a study of graft-versus-host responses after intestinal transplantation (dated by TCRdb to the early 2020s). Looking at the study overall: Recipients received multivisceral, liver-intestinal, or isolated intestinal transplants. Every recipient was given anti-thymocyte globulin induction, followed by approximately 3 years of maintenance tacrolimus and steroids. Graft-versus-host and host-versus-graft alloreactive T cell clones were tracked in the graft, circulation and bone marrow after intestinal transplantation using bulk TCR-beta CDR3 sequencing. To identify alloreactive clones, pre-transplant mixed lymphocyte reaction products were sequenced and compared with unstimulated pre-transplant donor and recipient T cells. The cohort enrolled about two dozen intestinal transplant recipients, one of whom was a retransplant, and a few patients without pretransplant specimens were excluded. A peak of at least 4% donor T cells among recipient peripheral blood mononuclear cells was the definition used for donor T cell macrochimerism. Instead of going to the commercial service, samples from a few later patients were sequenced in-house on an Illumina MiSeq and processed with MiXCR. Results the study describes overall, beyond this receptor: Early after transplant, peak levels of circulating GvH clones were found to be associated with declines in HvG clones. GvH clones were found in recipient bone marrow, and some of the GvH clones appeared earlier in ileal mucosa or blood, which is consistent with an intestinal mucosal origin. In the allografts of patients with donor T cell macrochimerism, GvH to HvG T cell clonal ratios were high. The conclusions were limited by the relatively low number and heterogeneity of the intestinal transplant patients.

To isolate intraepithelial and lamina propria lymphocytes from graft specimens, dithiothreitol, EDTA incubations and collagenase D digestion were used. Bulk TCR-beta sequencing was performed on serial intestinal graft biopsy specimens collected as late as 600 days after transplant. Notes on this clone: Its antigen target is currently unknown. Nothing much larger sits one base from this clone, and base qualities are not available.

CDR1 and CDR2 are drawn from the germline V gene: SGHRS, YFSETQ. Trimming accounts for 0 bases at V and 4 bases at J, while the number of junction bases matched to no gene is 2. The CDR3 starts with the cysteine, ends with the phenylalanine, and has 15 residues. The read is trimmed to its CDR3 DNA, 45 bases read in frame from base 1. The library came from the immunoSEQ multiplex PCR assay. For most patients, high-throughput TCR-beta CDR3 sequencing of genomic DNA was performed by Adaptive Biotechnologies. The source study handled its data this way. TCR sequencing data for roughly 18 patients were retrieved from Adaptive's ImmunoSEQ software; three other patients were processed with MiXCR and VDJtools. CDR3 nucleotide sequences shared between donor and recipient were removed because the origin of such sequences could not be assigned. Alloreactive clones required at least 2-fold expansion over unstimulated cells and minimum CFSE-low frequency of 0.002% (template counts) or 0.001% (read counts). Mappable clones were those detected in sequenced pre-transplant spleen, lymph node, or MLR CFSE-low populations of the donor or recipient. Cumulative frequency of alloreactive clones was calculated as a percentage of all sequences weighted by copy number. TCRdb limited this immuneACCESS table to in-frame rearrangements with V and J called. A share of clones is missing; checked studies link under half to unresolved V genes, and the rest is unexplained. The DNA gave D and trimming, while V, J and clone size come from that table. This sample holds about 63,000 clones; about nine tenths were observed only once. The leading ten clones occupy under 2% of the sample.

The chain was built from TRBV5-1 and TRBJ2-2; TRBD1 matches 8 bases in the middle. This receptor was identified in a human patient who received an intestinal transplant, so some T cells may come from the graft donor. Sequencing was performed on ileum tissue, taken roughly 390 days after transplant. The CDR3 has the sequence CASSLVGQGTGELFF. The sequenced DNA is TGCGCCAGCAGCTTGGTCGGACAGGGCACCGGGGAGCTGTTTTTT.